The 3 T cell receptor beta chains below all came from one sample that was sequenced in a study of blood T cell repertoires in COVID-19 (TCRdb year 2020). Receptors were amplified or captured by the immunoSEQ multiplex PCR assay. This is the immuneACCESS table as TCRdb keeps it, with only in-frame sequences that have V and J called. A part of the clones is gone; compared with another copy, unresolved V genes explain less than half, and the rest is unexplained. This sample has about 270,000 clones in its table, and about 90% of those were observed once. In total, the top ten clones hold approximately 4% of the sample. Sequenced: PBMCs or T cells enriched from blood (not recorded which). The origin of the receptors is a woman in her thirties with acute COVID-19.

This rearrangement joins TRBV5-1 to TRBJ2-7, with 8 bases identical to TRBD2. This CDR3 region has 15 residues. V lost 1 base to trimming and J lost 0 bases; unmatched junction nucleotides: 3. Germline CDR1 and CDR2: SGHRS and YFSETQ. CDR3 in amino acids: CASSLTLAGSYEQYF. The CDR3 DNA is TGCGCCAGCAGCTTGACTCTAGCGGGCTCCTACGAGCAGTACTTC.

In nucleotides, the CDR3 is TGTGCCAGCTCCACAGGGACTAGCGGTTACAATGAGCAGTTCTTC. Protein product: CASSTGTSGYNEQFF. The chain employs TRBV18 and TRBJ2-1, with 11 bases fitting TRBD2. Germline CDR1 is KGHSH and CDR2 is LQKENI. Trimming cost V 6 bases and J 4 bases; bases outside gene matches: 5. The CDR3 has 15 residues.

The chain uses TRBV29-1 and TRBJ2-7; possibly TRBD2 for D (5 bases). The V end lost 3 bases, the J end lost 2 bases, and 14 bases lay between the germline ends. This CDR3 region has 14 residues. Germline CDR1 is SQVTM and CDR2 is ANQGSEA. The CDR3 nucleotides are TGCAGCGTTGAGTCTGGGAGAGGGACCTACGAGCAGTACTTC. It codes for CSVESGRGTYEQYF.